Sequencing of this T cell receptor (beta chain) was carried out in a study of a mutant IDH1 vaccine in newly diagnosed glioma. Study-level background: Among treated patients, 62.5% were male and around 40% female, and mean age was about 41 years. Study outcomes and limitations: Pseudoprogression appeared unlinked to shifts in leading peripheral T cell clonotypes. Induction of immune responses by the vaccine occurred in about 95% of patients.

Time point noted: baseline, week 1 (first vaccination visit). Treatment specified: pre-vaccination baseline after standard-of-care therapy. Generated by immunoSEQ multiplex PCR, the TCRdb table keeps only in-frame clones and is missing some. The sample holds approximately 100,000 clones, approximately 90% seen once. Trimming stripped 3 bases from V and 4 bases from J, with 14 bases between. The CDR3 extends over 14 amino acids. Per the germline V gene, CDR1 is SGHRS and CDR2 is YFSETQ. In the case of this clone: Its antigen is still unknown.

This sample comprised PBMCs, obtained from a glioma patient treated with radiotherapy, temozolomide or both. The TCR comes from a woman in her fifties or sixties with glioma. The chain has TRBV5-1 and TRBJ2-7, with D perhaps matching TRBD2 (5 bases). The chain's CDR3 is CASSSYRRGYEQYF. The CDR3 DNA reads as TGCGCCAGCAGCTCTTACCGTCGGGGATACGAGCAGTACTTC.